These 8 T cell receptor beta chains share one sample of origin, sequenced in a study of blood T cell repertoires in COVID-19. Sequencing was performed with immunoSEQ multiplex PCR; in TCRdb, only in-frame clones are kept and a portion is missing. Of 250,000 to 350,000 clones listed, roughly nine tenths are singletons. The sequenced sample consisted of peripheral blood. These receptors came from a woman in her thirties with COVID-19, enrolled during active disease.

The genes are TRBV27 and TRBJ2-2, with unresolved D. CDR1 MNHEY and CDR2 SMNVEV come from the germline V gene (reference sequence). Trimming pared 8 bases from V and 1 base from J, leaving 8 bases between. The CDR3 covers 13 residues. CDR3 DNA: TGTGCCAGCCTACTGCTGAACACCGGGGAGCTGTTTTTT. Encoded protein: CASLLLNTGELFF.

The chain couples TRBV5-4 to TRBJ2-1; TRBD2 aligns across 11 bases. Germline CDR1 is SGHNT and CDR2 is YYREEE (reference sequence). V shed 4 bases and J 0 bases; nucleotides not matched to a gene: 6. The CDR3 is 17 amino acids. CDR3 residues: CASSQGTSGNSYNEQFF. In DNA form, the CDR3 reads TGTGCCAGCAGCCAGGGGACTAGCGGAAACTCCTACAATGAGCAGTTCTTC. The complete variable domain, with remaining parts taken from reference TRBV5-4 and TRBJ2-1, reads ETGVTQSPTHLIKTRGQQVTLRCSSQSGHNTVSWYQQALGQGPQFIFQYYREEENGRGNFPPRFSGLQFPNYSSELNVNALELDDSALYLCASSQGTSGNSYNEQFFGPGTRLTVL.

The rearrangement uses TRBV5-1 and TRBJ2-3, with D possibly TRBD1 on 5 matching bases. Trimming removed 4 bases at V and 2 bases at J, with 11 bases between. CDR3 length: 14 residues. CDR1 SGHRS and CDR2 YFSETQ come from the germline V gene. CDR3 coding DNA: TGCGCCAGCAGCCCGACAGCAGACACAGATACGCAGTATTTT. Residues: CASSPTADTDTQYF.

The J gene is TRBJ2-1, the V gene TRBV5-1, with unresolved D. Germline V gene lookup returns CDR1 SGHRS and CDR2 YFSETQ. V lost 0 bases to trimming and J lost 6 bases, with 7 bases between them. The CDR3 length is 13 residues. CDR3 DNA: TGCGCCAGCAGCTTGGGCAGACTCAATGAGCAGTTCTTC. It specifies CASSLGRLNEQFF.

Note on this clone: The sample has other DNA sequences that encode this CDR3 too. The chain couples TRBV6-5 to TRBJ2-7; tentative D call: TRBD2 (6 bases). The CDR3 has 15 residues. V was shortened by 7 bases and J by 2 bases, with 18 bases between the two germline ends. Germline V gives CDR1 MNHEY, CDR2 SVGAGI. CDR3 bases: TGTGCCAGCACCGCCGGGCCGGGACTGCCCTACGAGCAGTACTTC. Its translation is CASTAGPGLPYEQYF.

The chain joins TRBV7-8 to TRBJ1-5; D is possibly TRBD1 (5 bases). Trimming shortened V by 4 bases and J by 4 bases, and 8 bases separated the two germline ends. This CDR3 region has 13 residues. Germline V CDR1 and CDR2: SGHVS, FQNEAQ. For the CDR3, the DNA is TGTGCCAGCAGCTACGCAGGGAATCAGCCCCAGCATTTT. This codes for CASSYAGNQPQHF.

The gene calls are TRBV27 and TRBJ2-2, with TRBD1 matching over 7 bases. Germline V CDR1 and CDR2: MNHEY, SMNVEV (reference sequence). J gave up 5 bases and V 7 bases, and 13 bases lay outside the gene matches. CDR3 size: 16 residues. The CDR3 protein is CASTRGRDRPTGELFF. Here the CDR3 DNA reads TGTGCCAGCACCCGAGGAAGGGACAGACCAACCGGGGAGCTGTTTTTT.

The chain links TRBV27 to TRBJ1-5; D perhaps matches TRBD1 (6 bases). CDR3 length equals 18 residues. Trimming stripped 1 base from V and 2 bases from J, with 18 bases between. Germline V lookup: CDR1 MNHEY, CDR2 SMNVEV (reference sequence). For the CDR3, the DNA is TGTGCCAGCAGTTTATGGGGGGGGGCGCCCGCCCGCAATCAGCCCCAGCATTTT. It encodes CASSLWGGAPARNQPQHF.